The 20 T cell receptor beta chains listed next were all sequenced from one sample in a study of blood T cells in healthy people across ages (dated by TCRdb to about 2015). Libraries were prepared through 5' RACE. Sequenced using an Illumina HiSeq 2500. A second PCR of about 7 to 12 cycles was run with a J-beta primer mix and a sample-barcoded 5' primer. TCRdb's own reprocessing of the public reads used fastp at Q25 and MiXCR and kept productive beta chains. CDR3 protein duplicates are merged, each entry listing the most common genes and DNA. Across this sample there are over a million distinct CDR3 sequences, with around 45% seen only once. Around 18% of the sample is taken by the ten largest. The specimen sequenced was blood. All receptors come from a woman in her fifties or sixties in good health.

J is TRBJ2-3 and V is TRBV29-1; D possibly matches TRBD1 or TRBD2 (6 bases each). Between the trimmed V and J ends, which lost 4 bases and 4 bases, there was a span of 15 bases. This CDR3 has 14 amino acids. Germline V gene lookup returns CDR1 SQVTM and CDR2 ANQGSEA. The CDR3 bases are TGCAGCGTTGTAGGGGGGAGTCGGCCAGATACGCAGTATTTT. Its protein product is CSVVGGSRPDTQYF.

The sample holds a few counts of this clonotype. The V and J genes are TRBV27 and TRBJ2-3; TRBD1 or TRBD2 may be the D gene (5 bases each). The germline gives CDR1 MNHEY, CDR2 SMNVEV (reference sequence). V dropped 7 bases and J dropped 2 bases, with 13 bases sitting between them. This CDR3 is 14 amino acids long. For the CDR3, the DNA is TGTGCCAGCAACTCTCTGGGACCCACAGATACGCAGTATTTT. This encodes CASNSLGPTDTQYF.

This clonotype has only a few counts. The V gene is TRBV7-9, the J gene TRBJ1-6; no firm D call. CDR3 size: 15 residues. The germline gives CDR1 SEHNR, CDR2 FQNEAQ (reference sequence). Trimming took off 4 bases at V and 7 bases at J, with 14 bases between the two ends. This chain's CDR3 is CASSSTRVLNSPLHF. DNA of the CDR3: TGTGCCAGCAGCTCCACCCGGGTCCTGAATTCACCCCTCCACTTT.

This clonotype has just a few counts. V and J are TRBV29-1 and TRBJ2-1, with 12 bases lining up with TRBD2. The CDR3 spans 14 residues. Germline CDR1 SQVTM, CDR2 ANQGSEA. The CDR3 is CSGLAGTSYNEQFF. CDR3 coding DNA: TGCAGTGGACTAGCGGGAACCTCCTACAATGAGCAGTTCTTC.

The gene calls are TRBV10-3 and TRBJ2-1, with D possibly being TRBD1 or TRBD2 (6 bases each). V lost 7 bases to trimming and J lost 7 bases, with 14 bases between them. The CDR3 has 13 amino acids. The germline gives CDR1 ENHRY, CDR2 SYGVKD. CDR3 sequence reads: CAINRERGNEQFF. CDR3 DNA: TGTGCCATCAACAGGGAACGGGGGAATGAGCAGTTCTTC.

This clonotype was seen more than once but under ten times. Here the CDR3 reads CASSLTAGTSVDNEQFF. The CDR3 nucleotides are TGTGCCAGCAGCCTGACAGCCGGGACTAGCGTAGACAATGAGCAGTTCTTC. The gene calls are TRBV4-2 and TRBJ2-1, with 10 bases fitting TRBD2. Unmatched junction bases numbered 11, after V lost 4 bases and J lost 5 bases. This CDR3 has 17 amino acids. Per the germline V gene, CDR1 is LGHNA and CDR2 is YNFKEQ.

V and J are TRBV7-2 and TRBJ1-6; D not certain. The V gene's germline CDR1 is SGHTA and CDR2 FQGNSA. V was shortened by 3 bases and J by 7 bases, with 7 bases between the two germline ends. The CDR3 runs to 13 residues. The CDR3 DNA follows: TGTGCCAGCAGCTTGAACCCCAATTCACCCCTCCACTTT. This encodes CASSLNPNSPLHF.

The chain carries TRBV15 and TRBJ2-1; D might be TRBD1 (5 bases). With 0 bases removed from V and 3 bases from J, the gap between germline ends came to 15 bases. The CDR3 length is 17 residues. Germline values: CDR1 LNHNV, CDR2 YYDKDF (reference sequence). CDR3 nucleotides: TGTGCCACCAGCAGAGATTGGGCAGGGTCAGGCTACAATGAGCAGTTCTTC. Translated: CATSRDWAGSGYNEQFF.

The chain is built from TRBV15 and TRBJ2-3, with 8 bases that match TRBD2. Trimming cost V 4 bases and J 5 bases; bases outside gene matches: 14. CDR3 size: 17 residues. The germline V gene has CDR1 LNHNV and CDR2 YYDKDF (reference sequence). The CDR3, as DNA: TGTGCCACCAGCATTCTTTACGGGAGGGCCAACAGAGATACGCAGTATTTT. As protein: CATSILYGRANRDTQYF.

The chain combines TRBV5-1 with TRBJ2-5; possibly TRBD1 for D (6 bases). V lost 0 bases to trimming and J lost 4 bases, with 13 bases between them. Germline values: CDR1 SGHRS, CDR2 YFSETQ. The CDR3 totals 15 residues. As DNA, the CDR3 is TGCGCCAGCAGCTTGGGGTCAGGGGATCGAGAGACCCAGTACTTC. Its translation: CASSLGSGDRETQYF.

This clonotype was recorded a few times. The gene calls are TRBV25-1 and TRBJ1-6; D ambiguous. Germline CDR1 and CDR2: MGHDK and SYGVNS. The CDR3 is 15 residues long. The germline V and J ends were trimmed by 5 bases and 8 bases, with 16 bases remaining between them. CDR3 nucleotides: TGTGCCAGCAGTTCAGGAGGGAGATGGGATTCACCCCTCCACTTT. Protein sequence: CASSSGGRWDSPLHF.

This clonotype has more than one count but fewer than ten. The chain uses TRBV2 and TRBJ2-1, with 9 bases aligning to TRBD1. The germline CDR1 and CDR2 sequences are SNHLY and FYNNEI. With 8 bases clipped from V and 6 bases from J, the junction kept 5 bases outside the gene matches. This CDR3 spans 13 amino acids. This CDR3 reads CASSRDRANEQFF. The CDR3, as DNA: TGTGCCAGCTCCCGGGACAGGGCCAATGAGCAGTTCTTC.

The V and J genes are TRBV3-1 and TRBJ2-3; D may correspond to TRBD1 or TRBD2 (7 bases each). The CDR3 loop spans 15 amino acids. Trimming cost V 4 bases and J 5 bases, with 16 bases left between them. Germline loops: CDR1 LGHDT, CDR2 YNNKEL (reference sequence). CDR3 amino acids: CASSPGGLTEDTQYF. The CDR3 nucleotides read TGTGCCAGCAGCCCAGGGGGACTAACGGAAGATACGCAGTATTTT.

This clonotype was counted a few times. This sequence joins TRBV20-1 and TRBJ2-1; TRBD2 aligns across 14 bases. CDR1 and CDR2 (germline): DFQATT, SNEGSKA (reference sequence). Trimming removed 5 bases from V and 7 bases from J; junction bases left unmatched: 10. This CDR3 comprises 16 residues. Here the CDR3 reads CSAGVTSGRAENEQFF. The DNA of the CDR3 is TGCAGTGCTGGGGTGACTAGCGGGAGGGCCGAAAATGAGCAGTTCTTC.

The chain employs TRBV10-2 and TRBJ2-5; possible D gene TRBD1, 5 bases. Trimming removed 2 bases at V and 1 base at J, with 11 bases between. CDR1 is WSHSY, CDR2 SAAADI, per germline. The CDR3 covers 15 residues. The CDR3 nucleotides are TGCGCCAGCAGTGAGGGTGGGGCACCCCAAGAGACCCAGTACTTC. It translates to CASSEGGAPQETQYF.

The J gene is TRBJ1-4, the V gene TRBV27, with D possibly matching TRBD1 (5 bases). This CDR3 has 14 amino acids. Germline V gives CDR1 MNHEY, CDR2 SMNVEV (reference sequence). V lost 5 bases and J 8 bases, leaving 15 bases between the germline ends. The CDR3 coding sequence is TGTGCCAGCAGTCCGCGTGGGGGTCAAGAAAAACTGTTTTTT. This codes for CASSPRGGQEKLFF.

This clonotype was recorded a few times. This sequence joins TRBV6-6 and TRBJ2-7; 9 bases align to TRBD1. Per the germline V gene, CDR1 is MNHNY and CDR2 is SVGAGI (reference sequence). The CDR3 totals 13 residues. Trimming took 5 bases from V and 7 from J; bases not matched to a gene: 6. CDR3: CASSRTGGREQYF. The CDR3, as DNA: TGTGCCAGCAGTCGTACAGGGGGCCGGGAGCAGTACTTC.

The chain recombines TRBV20-1 with TRBJ2-7; TRBD2 agrees at 11 bases. J was trimmed by 1 base and V by 1 base; bases with no gene match: 0. The CDR3 covers 14 residues. Germline CDR1 is DFQATT and CDR2 is SNEGSKA (reference sequence). The CDR3 DNA sequence: TGCAGTGCTAGAGGACTAGCGGGGTCCTACGAGCAGTACTTC. It codes for CSARGLAGSYEQYF.

This chain joins TRBV4-2 and TRBJ1-5; 7 bases are shared with TRBD1. CDR3 length equals 18 residues. Germline CDR1 LGHNA, CDR2 YNFKEQ. Trimming took 0 bases from V and 4 from J; bases not matched to a gene: 12. CDR3 coding DNA: TGTGCCAGCAGCCAAGAGACCCACAGGGGCGGAAGGAATCAGCCCCAGCATTTT. Its protein is CASSQETHRGGRNQPQHF.

This sequence joins TRBV15 and TRBJ2-5, with D possibly TRBD2 on 5 matching bases. Deletions cut 1 base from V and 11 bases from J, with 17 bases between. CDR1 LNHNV and CDR2 YYDKDF come from the germline V gene (reference sequence). This CDR3 is 14 amino acids long. The CDR3 bases are TGTGCCACCAGCAGAGTAACTAGTGGAAATGAGCAGTACTTC. Its translation is CATSRVTSGNEQYF.